The TCR beta chain under discussion was sequenced for a study of blood T cell repertoires in COVID-19. Turning to the study itself: Whether acute or convalescent, the COVID-19 samples came from the United States, Italy and Spain.

Only in-frame clones appear in the TCRdb table, and some are missing; sequencing was by immunoSEQ multiplex PCR. Among 80,000 to 95,000 clones listed, over 75% were seen once. Trimming cost V 5 bases and J 3 bases; bases outside gene matches: 15. The germline V gene has CDR1 LNHDA and CDR2 SQIVND (reference sequence). This CDR3 spans 18 amino acids. What was sequenced was peripheral blood. The chain couples TRBV19 to TRBJ2-4; 8 nucleotides match TRBD1. This receptor was obtained from an elderly woman with active or convalescent COVID-19. CDR3: CASSSYSRQGYVKNIQYF. Written as DNA, the CDR3 is TGTGCCAGTAGTTCCTACTCCAGACAGGGGTACGTCAAAAACATTCAGTACTTC.